This T cell receptor (beta chain) is drawn from a study of OX40 agonist ivuxolimab in advanced cancers. Study at large: The study enrolled dose-escalation patients with hepatocellular carcinoma, melanoma, renal cell or head and neck cancer. Study-wide points: On average, CD8+ T cells showed a greater number of expanded clones than CD4+. The study did not work out the antigen specificity of the expanded peripheral T cells.

The protocol was immunoSEQ multiplex PCR, while the TCRdb copy is restricted to in-frame clones and leaves out a portion. The sample records 60,000 to 70,000 clones, over 80% being singletons. A word on this clone: The antigen is unknown.

The CDR3 is 14 residues long. The germline V and J ends were trimmed by 0 bases and 0 bases, with 6 bases remaining between them. The germline CDR1 and CDR2 sequences are SGHNT and YYREEE (reference sequence). The chain employs TRBV5-4 and TRBJ1-1; unclear D gene. The source is an adult with an advanced solid tumor such as melanoma, head and neck, liver or kidney cancer. Sequencing was performed on CD4+ or CD8+ T cells sorted from blood, taken in a trial of the OX40 agonist ivuxolimab. CDR3 loop: CASSLGQMNTEAFF. CDR3 coding DNA: TGTGCCAGCAGCTTGGGCCAGATGAACACTGAAGCTTTCTTT.